This T cell receptor (beta chain) came from a study of shared clonotypes between healthy human individuals. Study observations and caveats: Larger estimated richness was generally recorded for naive subsets relative to memory subsets.

From germline, CDR1 is MNHEY and CDR2 SMNVEV (reference sequence). The V end was cut by 6 bases, the J end by 7 bases, with 10 bases between. This CDR3 spans 12 amino acids. Naive CD8 cells were CD45RO-negative, positively selected for CCR7, excluding terminally differentiated effector memory CD45RA+ cells. Per the original data handling: Filtering differed because ImmunoSEQ produced junction-only sequences that carried no quality scores. Data came from immunoSEQ multiplex PCR; TCRdb stores just in-frame clones and leaves some out. D and trimming were read from the DNA, whereas the V and J calls and clone size are those reported in that table. The sample lists about 590,000 clones, roughly 96% seen once, with 0.095% to 0.12% in the top ten. On this clone: The antigen is not known.

This clonotype was sampled from a woman aged 25-40 years in good health. The chain carries TRBV27 and TRBJ2-1; D is unclear. Sequenced material: naive CD8+ T cells sorted from blood. The CDR3 sequence is CASRSFLNEQFF. In DNA form, the CDR3 reads TGTGCCAGCAGATCCTTCTTGAATGAGCAGTTCTTC.